The TCR beta chain described here comes from a study of vaccination effects on CD4 cells after COVID-19. About the study: It was a median of 72 days after the second dose that post-vaccine samples were obtained.

CDR1 is LNHNV and CDR2 is YYDKDF in the germline V gene (reference sequence). This CDR3 region has 15 residues. Trimming stripped 1 base from V and 5 bases from J, with 14 bases between. Turning to this clone: The antigen is not known.

Sequencing used immunoSEQ multiplex PCR; TCRdb keeps in-frame clones, though not all of them. Here the sample spans about 15,000 clones, under 70% being singletons. The study, taken as a whole, reports: Healthy vaccine recipients' vaccine-induced clones were almost all SARS-CoV-2 mono-reactive.

Sequencing was preceded by expansion of antigen-specific CD4+ T cells with viral peptide pools in the ViraFEST assay. CD4+ T cell isolation took place after 10 days of culture. Vaccination of participants consisted of two doses of either the BNT162b2 or mRNA-1273 vaccine. Over 1.5 million PBMC per well were cultured with 8.5 to 10 IU/ml IL-2 and roughly 10 ug/ml peptides. Replacing half the medium with IL-2 medium was done on days 3 and 7. The sample here was CD4+ T cells from PBMCs cultured with SARS-CoV-2 spike peptides, taken after COVID-19 vaccination. This chain uses TRBV15 with TRBJ1-1, with no clear D. The source of this sequence is a human donor who received a COVID-19 vaccine. This CDR3 reads CATSRGPGVKTEAFF. The CDR3 bases are TGTGCCACCAGCAGAGGCCCGGGTGTCAAGACTGAAGCTTTCTTT. Full variable domain (rest looked up from reference TRBV15 and TRBJ1-1): DAMVIQNPRYQVTQFGKPVTLSCSQTLNHNVMYWYQQKSSQAPKLLFHYYDKDFNNEADTPDNFQSRRPNTSFCFLDIRSPGLGDTAMYLCATSRGPGVKTEAFFGQGTRLTVV.